These 20 T cell receptor beta chains share one sample of origin, sequenced in a study of blood T cell repertoires in COVID-19. Here immunoSEQ multiplex PCR was the method, and the copy in TCRdb shows in-frame clones only, minus some. The data hold fewer than 200,000 clones, with about nine tenths observed a single time. The source material was PBMCs or T cells enriched from blood (not recorded which). All receptors derive from a woman younger than 30 who had recovered from COVID-19.

J is TRBJ1-2 and V is TRBV7-2; D is possibly TRBD1 (5 bases). V lost 6 bases, J lost 8 bases, and 19 bases lay in between. This CDR3 contains 14 residues. In germline, CDR1 is SGHTA, CDR2 FQGNSA. DNA of the CDR3: TGTGCCAGCAGAGAGGACATTCTGTCTTGGGGCTACACCTTC. Amino acids: CASREDILSWGYTF.

The V gene is TRBV6-5, the J gene TRBJ1-3; possible D gene TRBD1, 5 bases. CDR3 length: 14 amino acids. With 7 bases removed from V and 0 bases from J, the gap between germline ends came to 10 bases. Per germline, CDR1 MNHEY and CDR2 SVGAGI. The CDR3 region is CASIPTVSGNTIYF. DNA for the CDR3: TGTGCCAGCATTCCGACAGTCTCTGGAAACACCATATATTTT.

The V and J genes are TRBV3-1 (or the pseudogene TRBV3-2) and TRBJ1-2; D is unresolved. The CDR3 loop spans 15 amino acids. Looked up from germline, CDR1 is LGHDT and CDR2 is YNNKEL (reference sequence). The V end was cut by 2 bases, the J end by 3 bases, with 13 bases between. The CDR3 reads CASSQNSRVYYGYTF. The CDR3 coding sequence is TGTGCCAGCAGCCAAAATAGTCGGGTTTACTATGGCTACACCTTC.

The chain is built from TRBV11-2 and TRBJ1-2, with D possibly matching TRBD1 (6 bases). V was pared by 3 bases and J by 7 bases, with 15 bases between. Germline CDR1 is SGHAT and CDR2 is FQNNGV. The CDR3 contains 14 residues. Here the CDR3 reads CASSLTGPQGGYTF. CDR3 coding DNA: TGTGCCAGCAGCTTGACAGGCCCCCAGGGTGGCTACACCTTC. The full variable domain, its missing parts supplied by reference TRBV11-2 and TRBJ1-2, is EAGVAQSPRYKIIEKRQSVAFWCNPISGHATLYWYQQILGQGPKLLIQFQNNGVVDDSQLPKDRFSAERLKGVDSTLKIQPAKLEDSAVYLCASSLTGPQGGYTFGSGTRLTVV.

The chain has TRBV7-2 and TRBJ1-4, with 9 bases that match TRBD1. The V gene's germline CDR1 is SGHTA and CDR2 FQGNSA. With V trimmed by 2 bases and J by 6 bases, 4 bases remained unmatched. This CDR3 region has 15 residues. CDR3 protein: CASSLLGQGYEKLFF. The CDR3 nucleotides are TGTGCCAGCAGCTTATTGGGACAGGGTTATGAAAAACTGTTTTTT.

The chain employs TRBV18 and TRBJ2-7; perhaps TRBD2 as D (6 bases). The germline V gene has CDR1 KGHSH and CDR2 LQKENI. The V gene lost 2 bases and the J gene lost 0 bases, with 11 bases spanning the gap. The CDR3 totals 15 residues. This CDR3 is CASSPSGQSSYEQYF. CDR3 sequence (DNA): TGTGCCAGCTCACCAAGCGGGCAGAGCTCCTACGAGCAGTACTTC.

On this clone itself: This same CDR3 is encoded by further DNA sequences in the sample. The CDR3 bases are TGTGCCAGCTCTTATAGCAATCAGCCCCAGCATTTT. Translation gives CASSYSNQPQHF. The rearrangement joins TRBV27 to TRBJ1-5; D gene ambiguous. CDR1 MNHEY and CDR2 SMNVEV come from the germline V gene (reference sequence). Trimming left V 8 bases short and J 0 bases short, with 5 bases between. The CDR3 contains 12 residues.

The rearrangement joins TRBV7-9 to TRBJ2-7; 7 bases line up with TRBD1. Germline trimming cut 5 bases from V and 2 bases from J; bases unmatched to any gene: 6. This CDR3 comprises 14 residues. CDR1 is SEHNR and CDR2 is FQNEAQ in the germline V gene (reference sequence). In nucleotides, the CDR3 is TGTGCCAGCAGCCGAGGGGGCCTTACCTACGAGCAGTACTTC. As protein: CASSRGGLTYEQYF.

There are a few counts of this clone. The rearrangement uses TRBV5-6 and TRBJ2-7; 9 nucleotides align to TRBD1. The CDR3 has 14 amino acids. CDR1 SGHDT and CDR2 YYEEEE come from the germline V gene. The junction had 5 bases not matched to a gene; V was cut back by 4 bases and J by 3 bases. CDR3 residues: CASSKAGQGYEQYF. CDR3 nucleotide sequence: TGTGCCAGCAGCAAAGCGGGACAGGGCTACGAGCAGTACTTC.

The chain combines TRBV18 with TRBJ2-1, with D perhaps matching TRBD2 (6 bases). The length of the CDR3 is 11 residues. V was cut by 5 bases and J by 7 bases, with 6 bases left in between. CDR1 KGHSH and CDR2 LQKENI come from the germline V gene. The CDR3 here is CASSAGNEQFF. The CDR3 DNA reads as TGTGCCAGCTCAGCGGGGAATGAGCAGTTCTTC.

The gene calls are TRBV4-2 and TRBJ1-3, with a possible D match to TRBD1 (6 bases). The CDR3 is 17 amino acids. V shed 0 bases and J shed 3 bases, with 15 bases lying between them. Germline V CDR1 and CDR2: LGHNA, YNFKEQ. As DNA, the CDR3 is TGTGCCAGCAGCCAAGAGGTTAGGGGGGGAGATGGAAACACCATATATTTT. Protein product: CASSQEVRGGDGNTIYF.

The chain employs TRBV7-8 and TRBJ2-2; 7 bases line up with TRBD2. The CDR3 loop spans 16 amino acids. The germline V gene encodes CDR1 SGHVS and CDR2 FQNEAQ. The V segment lost 0 bases and the J segment 2 bases; nucleotides outside the gene matches: 3. The DNA for the CDR3 is TGTGCCAGCAGCTTAGCGGGACTACAAAACACCGGGGAGCTGTTTTTT. Translated: CASSLAGLQNTGELFF. Variable domain in full (rest from reference TRBV7-8 and TRBJ2-2): GAGVSQSPRYKVAKRGQDVALRCDPISGHVSLFWYQQALGQGPEFLTYFQNEAQLDKSGLPSDRFFAERPEGSVSTLKIQRTQQEDSAVYLCASSLAGLQNTGELFFGEGSRLTVL.

The V gene is TRBV11-2, the J gene TRBJ2-7; tentatively, D is TRBD2 (6 bases). The ends were cut back, 5 bases at V and 4 bases at J, with 24 bases in the middle. Germline CDR1 and CDR2: SGHAT and FQNNGV. There are 17 residues in the CDR3. The DNA of the CDR3 is TGTGCCAGCAGCAAAAGACTGCGGGACCCTAGAATTTACGAGCAGTACTTC. It yields the protein CASSKRLRDPRIYEQYF.

The chain couples TRBV19 to TRBJ2-7; D is undetermined. The CDR3 is 15 amino acids. Germline CDR1 and CDR2: LNHDA and SQIVND (reference sequence). Trimming shortened V by 5 bases and J by 0 bases, and 14 bases separated the two germline ends. The CDR3 region has the DNA TGTGCCAGTAGTTTCGGCCCGACACACTCCTACGAGCAGTACTTC. This encodes CASSFGPTHSYEQYF.

This chain uses TRBV28 with TRBJ2-1, with 7 bases matching TRBD1. The V segment lost 1 base and the J segment 6 bases; nucleotides outside the gene matches: 12. The V gene's germline CDR1 is MDHEN and CDR2 SYDVKM. The CDR3 length is 17 residues. The CDR3 reads CASSLFTTGMVGNEQFF. The CDR3 DNA reads TGTGCCAGCAGTTTATTTACGACAGGGATGGTAGGCAATGAGCAGTTCTTC. Drawing the rest from reference TRBV28 and TRBJ2-1, the complete variable domain is DVKVTQSSRYLVKRTGEKVFLECVQDMDHENMFWYRQDPGLGLRLIYFSYDVKMKEKGDIPEGYSVSREKKERFSLILESASTNQTSMYLCASSLFTTGMVGNEQFFGPGTRLTVL.

This sequence joins TRBV4-1 and TRBJ2-7; 7 bases align to TRBD2. The CDR3 spans 15 residues. The V and J ends lost 1 base and 4 bases, in that order; junction bases with no gene match: 7. Per germline, CDR1 MGHRA and CDR2 YSYEKL. The CDR3 sequence is CASSQVGREGYEQYF. CDR3 bases: TGCGCCAGCAGCCAAGTCGGCAGGGAGGGATACGAGCAGTACTTC.

The chain couples TRBV29-1 to TRBJ1-4; 7 bases fit TRBD1. CDR3 length: 12 amino acids. Trimming took 6 bases from V and 4 from J; bases not matched to a gene: 2. CDR1 and CDR2 from the germline V gene are SQVTM and ANQGSEA. The CDR3 nucleotides read TGCAGCGTCGGGACAGTTAATGAAAAACTGTTTTTT. Amino acid sequence: CSVGTVNEKLFF. The whole variable domain, remainder taken from reference TRBV29-1 and TRBJ1-4, is SAVISQKPSRDICQRGTSLTIQCQVDSQVTMMFWYRQQPGQSLTLIATANQGSEATYESGFVIDKFPISRPNLTFSTLTVSNMSPEDSSIYLCSVGTVNEKLFFGSGTQLSVL.

The chain combines TRBV5-4 with TRBJ1-2; D possibly corresponds to TRBD1 (6 bases). Between the trimmed V and J ends, which lost 10 bases and 11 bases, there was a span of 21 bases. The germline CDR1 and CDR2 sequences are SGHNT and YYREEE (reference sequence). The CDR3 loop spans 12 amino acids. The DNA for the CDR3 is TGTGCCGGGAAGACAGGCAGCTCCTCGTACACCTTC. This translates into CAGKTGSSSYTF.

The rearrangement uses TRBV12-2 and TRBJ2-3; TRBD2, the table's D call, lacks a check against the DNA. TRBV12-2 is labeled a pseudogene. The CDR3 length is 15 residues. Here the CDR3 reads CASKTRAGGEDTQYF. The CDR3 coding sequence is TGTGCAAGTAAGACCCGGGCGGGGGGTGAAGATACGCAGTATTTT.

The chain employs TRBV6-6 and TRBJ1-1; TRBD1 matches 9 bases. Trimming at V came to 8 bases and at J to 1 base, leaving 11 bases not matched to a gene. The V gene's germline CDR1 is MNHNY and CDR2 SVGAGI (reference sequence). The CDR3 contains 16 residues. The CDR3 nucleotides are TGTGCCAGCCGAGATACAGGGGGCGCCGGGAACACTGAAGCTTTCTTT. The encoded protein is CASRDTGGAGNTEAFF.